These 26 T cell receptor beta chains originate from one sample sequenced in a study of cytomegalovirus exposure and HLA in healthy donors. 60 Vbeta and 13 Jbeta primers were used in PCR. Produced via immunoSEQ multiplex PCR; TCRdb's table is partial and in-frame only. The table records roughly 300,000 clones, approximately 90% of them present only once. Sequencing used PBMCs. The receptors shown here come from a middle-aged man in good health and CMV-seropositive.

This chain links TRBV28 with TRBJ2-1, with TRBD2 matching over 10 bases. Per germline, CDR1 MDHEN and CDR2 SYDVKM. CDR3 size: 15 residues. With 2 bases clipped from V and 8 bases from J, the junction kept 6 bases outside the gene matches. The chain's CDR3 is CASSLVASGRDEQFF. The DNA for the CDR3 is TGTGCCAGCAGTTTAGTTGCTAGCGGGAGAGATGAGCAGTTCTTC.

The chain joins TRBV29-1 to TRBJ2-3, with a tentative D call TRBD2 (6 bases). CDR3 length equals 13 residues. Germline CDR1 reads SQVTM; CDR2 reads ANQGSEA. V gave up 1 base and J gave up 4 bases, with 9 bases separating them. The CDR3, as DNA: TGCAGCGTTGAAGGGGGGGTCGCAGATACGCAGTATTTT. Translated, it gives CSVEGGVADTQYF.

This chain joins TRBV5-1 and TRBJ2-1, with 12 bases lining up with TRBD2. The germline CDR1 and CDR2 sequences are SGHRS and YFSETQ. Trimming removed 3 bases from V and 0 bases from J; junction bases left unmatched: 4. CDR3 length: 17 residues. Written as DNA, the CDR3 is TGCGCCAGCAGCTCCCGGACTAGCGGGAACTCCTACAATGAGCAGTTCTTC. Its translation: CASSSRTSGNSYNEQFF.

CDR3 nucleotide sequence: TGCGCCAGCAGCTTGGTGCACGCCGGCACTGAAGCTTTCTTT. Amino acid sequence: CASSLVHAGTEAFF. The chain recombines TRBV5-1 with TRBJ1-1, with D uncertain. In germline, CDR1 is SGHRS, CDR2 YFSETQ. Trimming stripped 0 bases from V and 4 bases from J, with 10 bases between. The CDR3 contains 14 residues. Based on the CDR3 plus reference TRBV5-1 and TRBJ1-1, the full variable domain is KAGVTQTPRYLIKTRGQQVTLSCSPISGHRSVSWYQQTPGQGLQFLFEYFSETQRNKGNFPGRFSGRQFSNSRSEMNVSTLELGDSALYLCASSLVHAGTEAFFGQGTRLTVV.

V usage is TRBV28 and J usage is TRBJ1-6, with 9 bases fitting TRBD1. This CDR3 region has 15 residues. Germline CDR1 is MDHEN and CDR2 is SYDVKM. J gave up 9 bases and V 6 bases, and 9 bases lay outside the gene matches. The CDR3, as DNA: TGTGCCAGCAGGGGGGGGACAGGGATGGGTTCACCCCTCCACTTT. This gives the protein CASRGGTGMGSPLHF.

This chain connects TRBV7-8 to TRBJ2-7, with 8 bases identical to TRBD1. This CDR3 has 13 amino acids. Germline CDR1 and CDR2: SGHVS and FQNEAQ. Unmatched junction bases numbered 4, after V lost 5 bases and J lost 4 bases. The DNA for the CDR3 is TGTGCCAGCAGCGGACAGGGCGTTTACGAGCAGTACTTC. Protein sequence: CASSGQGVYEQYF.

This clone was picked up one time. V is TRBV7-8 and J is TRBJ2-1; 15 bases are a match to TRBD2. Germline loops: CDR1 SGHVS, CDR2 FQNEAQ. The length of the CDR3 is 20 residues. V gave up 6 bases and J gave up 0 bases; unmatched junction bases: 12. CDR3 bases: TGTGCCAGCAGGCAAGTCATCGGACTAGCGGGAGGGAGCTCCTACAATGAGCAGTTCTTC. It codes for CASRQVIGLAGGSSYNEQFF.

A few counts support this clone. The gene calls are TRBV5-1 and TRBJ2-1; TRBD2 is a possible D gene (5 bases). This CDR3 has 14 residues. Germline lookup yields CDR1 SGHRS and CDR2 YFSETQ. Trimming pared 0 bases from V and 4 bases from J, leaving 8 bases between. In DNA, the CDR3 is TGCGCCAGCAGCTTGGATACGGGGTACAATGAGCAGTTCTTC. Encoded protein: CASSLDTGYNEQFF.

This sequence joins TRBV7-2 and TRBJ2-2; possible D gene TRBD2, 5 bases. The CDR3 runs to 16 residues. Trimming left V 1 base short and J 5 bases short, with 14 bases between. Per the germline V gene, CDR1 is SGHTA and CDR2 is FQGNSA. CDR3 nucleotides: TGTGCCAGCAGCTTAGATGTACGCGGGTCGACCGGGGAGCTGTTTTTT. Encoded protein: CASSLDVRGSTGELFF.

The V call is TRBV29-1, the J call TRBJ2-2; 9 positions match TRBD1. CDR1 is SQVTM and CDR2 is ANQGSEA in the germline V gene. V gave up 6 bases and J gave up 2 bases; unmatched junction bases: 4. CDR3 length: 14 residues. The CDR3 nucleotides are TGCAGCGTAGGGACAGGGAGAAACACCGGGGAGCTGTTTTTT. It translates to CSVGTGRNTGELFF.

The rearrangement joins TRBV19 to TRBJ1-1, with TRBD1 as a possible D gene (6 bases). The germline V gene has CDR1 LNHDA and CDR2 SQIVND (reference sequence). V was shortened by 4 bases and J by 4 bases, with 16 bases between the two germline ends. The CDR3 runs 15 residues. The CDR3 region is CASSKPPQGITEAFF. The CDR3 DNA is TGTGCCAGTAGTAAGCCCCCTCAGGGGATCACTGAAGCTTTCTTT.

The chain carries TRBV30 and TRBJ2-1; 12 positions agree with TRBD2. With 3 bases clipped from V and 9 bases from J, the junction kept 9 bases outside the gene matches. This CDR3 spans 15 amino acids. Germline lookup yields CDR1 GTSNPN and CDR2 SVGIG (reference sequence). The CDR3 is CAWRMTSGSWGEQFF. The CDR3 region has the DNA TGTGCCTGGAGGATGACTAGCGGGAGTTGGGGTGAGCAGTTCTTC. Complete variable domain (other parts from reference TRBV30 and TRBJ2-1): SQTIHQWPATLVQPVGSPLSLECTVEGTSNPNLYWYRQAAGRGLQLLFYSVGIGQISSEVPQNLSASRPQDRQFILSSKKLLLSDSGFYLCAWRMTSGSWGEQFFGPGTRLTVL.

This chain uses TRBV7-2 with TRBJ2-5; 10 nucleotides agree with TRBD2. Germline values: CDR1 SGHTA, CDR2 FQGNSA. J lost 4 bases, V lost 5 bases, and 4 bases had no gene match. This CDR3 region has 14 residues. The CDR3 here is CASSRTSGRETQYF. The CDR3 bases are TGTGCCAGCAGCCGGACTAGCGGACGAGAGACCCAGTACTTC.

The chain employs TRBV25-1 and TRBJ1-6, with D tentatively TRBD1 (6 bases). The CDR3 totals 17 residues. Trimming shortened V by 3 bases and J by 4 bases, and 16 bases separated the two germline ends. Germline CDR1 MGHDK, CDR2 SYGVNS. Written as DNA, the CDR3 is TGTGCCAGCAGTGAGAAGGCAGGGGCAAATTATAATTCACCCCTCCACTTT. This translates into CASSEKAGANYNSPLHF.

The CDR3 nucleotides read TGTGCCAGCAGTCCGGGACAGGGGGCGATCTCGACCAAAAACATTCAGTACTTC. This sequence encodes CASSPGQGAISTKNIQYF. The chain has TRBV27 and TRBJ2-4; 12 bases line up with TRBD1. The germline V gene has CDR1 MNHEY and CDR2 SMNVEV (reference sequence). The CDR3 is 18 residues long. Trimming at V came to 5 bases and at J to 2 bases, leaving 10 bases not matched to a gene.

This clone was seen a handful of times. CDR3 DNA sequence: TGTGCCAGCAGTTATGGGCATCGGAACACTGAAGCTTTCTTT. It codes for CASSYGHRNTEAFF. The chain couples TRBV6-6 to TRBJ1-1; no clear D gene. CDR3 length: 14 amino acids. Germline-derived CDR1 and CDR2 are MNHNY and SVGAGI (reference sequence). V dropped 3 bases and J dropped 1 base, with 9 bases sitting between them.

The chain joins TRBV19 to TRBJ2-1; the match to TRBD2 covers 11 bases. The CDR3 contains 14 residues. CDR1 and CDR2 (germline): LNHDA, SQIVND (reference sequence). Unmatched junction bases numbered 4, after V lost 5 bases and J lost 7 bases. CDR3 in amino acids: CASSGLAGGNEQFF. DNA for the CDR3: TGTGCCAGTAGTGGGCTAGCGGGAGGAAATGAGCAGTTCTTC.

This CDR3 is CASRTWTGGFYNEQFF. The CDR3 DNA is TGTGCCAGCAGGACCTGGACAGGGGGTTTCTACAATGAGCAGTTCTTC. The chain couples TRBV2 to TRBJ2-1; 10 bases align to TRBD1. J gave up 3 bases and V 6 bases, and 8 bases lay outside the gene matches. The CDR3 has 16 residues. In germline, CDR1 is SNHLY, CDR2 FYNNEI.

The V call is TRBV14, the J call TRBJ2-2, with D perhaps TRBD1 (6 bases). Deletions cut 4 bases from V and 11 bases from J, with 17 bases between. CDR3 length: 14 residues. The germline V gene has CDR1 SGHDN and CDR2 FVKESK. The CDR3, as DNA: TGTGCCAGCAGCCGATGGGACACCACCTCAGAGCTGTTTTTT. It codes for CASSRWDTTSELFF. Drawing the rest from reference TRBV14 and TRBJ2-2, the complete variable domain is EAGVTQFPSHSVIEKGQTVTLRCDPISGHDNLYWYRRVMGKEIKFLLHFVKESKQDESGMPNNRFLAERTGGTYSTLKVQPAELEDSGVYFCASSRWDTTSELFFGEGSRLTVL.

The V and J genes are TRBV2 and TRBJ2-1; unclear D gene. CDR1 is SNHLY and CDR2 is FYNNEI in the germline V gene. The CDR3 covers 14 residues. V gave up 0 bases and J gave up 3 bases, with 6 bases separating them. The CDR3 DNA sequence: TGTGCCAGCAGTGAAGCAGGCGGCTACAATGAGCAGTTCTTC. This sequence encodes CASSEAGGYNEQFF.

The V and J genes are TRBV5-1 and TRBJ2-3; D may be TRBD2 (6 bases). Germline V gene sequence: CDR1 SGHRS, CDR2 YFSETQ. With 3 bases removed from V and 2 bases from J, the gap between germline ends came to 13 bases. The CDR3 contains 15 residues. Written as DNA, the CDR3 is TGCGCCAGCAGCTGGGGCGCGGGGTACACAGATACGCAGTATTTT. Amino acid sequence: CASSWGAGYTDTQYF.

V usage is TRBV2 and J usage is TRBJ2-3; TRBD1 matches at 8 bases. The CDR3 contains 19 residues. CDR1 and CDR2 from the germline V gene are SNHLY and FYNNEI. V was pared by 8 bases and J by 0 bases, with 19 bases of the junction left unmatched. The CDR3 DNA follows: TGTGCCAGCTTCCCAAGATGGACAGGGCCACCTTCTAGCACAGATACGCAGTATTTT. Protein product: CASFPRWTGPPSSTDTQYF.

The chain couples TRBV28 to TRBJ1-1; D perhaps matches TRBD1 (6 bases). The V end lost 3 bases, the J end lost 5 bases, and 16 bases lay between the germline ends. The CDR3 consists of 15 residues. Germline V gives CDR1 MDHEN, CDR2 SYDVKM. The CDR3 loop is CASSFIQGFQTEAFF. CDR3 DNA sequence: TGTGCCAGCAGTTTTATCCAGGGGTTCCAGACTGAAGCTTTCTTT.

The chain is built from TRBV7-3 and TRBJ2-2; 8 nucleotides agree with TRBD2. V trimming: 5 bases; J trimming: 5 bases; junction bases outside the gene matches: 13. The germline CDR1 and CDR2 sequences are SGHTA and FQGTGA. The CDR3 loop spans 17 amino acids. The CDR3 protein is CASSLDGGASRTGELFF. The CDR3 DNA sequence: TGTGCCAGCAGCCTAGACGGGGGGGCTTCCCGAACCGGGGAGCTGTTTTTT.

The chain combines TRBV27 with TRBJ2-2; 7 bases are a match to TRBD2. Germline lookup yields CDR1 MNHEY and CDR2 SMNVEV (reference sequence). The CDR3 length is 16 residues. J was trimmed by 11 bases and V by 3 bases; bases with no gene match: 15. CDR3 DNA: TGTGCCAGCAGTTTGAAGGGCGGGCTAGCGGCCGCAGAGCTGTTTTTT. This gives the protein CASSLKGGLAAAELFF.

DNA for the CDR3: TGTGCCAGCAGCCTCCTCCAGGTCTCTGGGGCCAACGTCCTGACTTTC. Amino acids: CASSLLQVSGANVLTF. The chain has TRBV7-9 and TRBJ2-6; D remains unclear. Trimming left V 5 bases short and J 0 bases short, with 11 bases between. Germline V gives CDR1 SEHNR, CDR2 FQNEAQ (reference sequence). This CDR3 region has 16 residues.